The 25 T cell receptor beta chains below all came from one sample that was sequenced in a study of cytomegalovirus exposure and HLA in healthy donors. TCRdb keeps only in-frame clones here, not all; method: immunoSEQ multiplex PCR. The repertoire has a few hundred thousand clones, around 86% of them found once; the top ten carry roughly 0.83%. Sequenced input: PBMCs. All receptors derive from a woman between 18 and 29 years old in good health and CMV-seronegative.

The V gene is TRBV6-6, the J gene TRBJ2-3; TRBD2 matches 11 bases. Germline V gene data show CDR1 as MNHNY and CDR2 as SVGAGI (reference sequence). The length of the CDR3 is 16 residues. V lost 2 bases and J lost 4; bases outside the gene matches: 5. The CDR3 protein is CASSYLASGRSDTQYF. CDR3 DNA: TGTGCCAGCAGTTACCTTGCTAGCGGGAGGTCAGATACGCAGTATTTT.

In its sample, this clone was seen once. The genes are TRBV7-2 and TRBJ1-2; D ambiguous. The CDR3 runs to 12 residues. In germline, CDR1 is SGHTA, CDR2 FQGNSA. Trimming pared 0 bases from V and 8 bases from J, leaving 7 bases between. The CDR3 region has the DNA TGTGCCAGCAGCTTAGCATCAGGAGGCTACACCTTC. Translated, it gives CASSLASGGYTF.

The V call is TRBV4-2, the J call TRBJ2-1; TRBD1 might be the D (6 bases). Germline values: CDR1 LGHNA, CDR2 YNFKEQ. CDR3 length equals 15 residues. Deletions cut 5 bases from V and 0 bases from J, with 11 bases between. The CDR3 protein is CASSGRDTSYNEQFF. CDR3 sequence (DNA): TGTGCCAGCAGCGGCCGGGACACCTCCTACAATGAGCAGTTCTTC.

V and J are TRBV11-3 and TRBJ2-2; a weak D match, TRBD1 (6 bases). The CDR3 consists of 14 residues. V was cut by 5 bases and J by 8 bases, with 15 bases left in between. The germline gives CDR1 SGHNT, CDR2 YENEEA. CDR3 loop: CASSGIQGVGELFF. DNA for the CDR3: TGTGCCAGCAGCGGCATACAGGGAGTTGGGGAGCTGTTTTTT.

This rearrangement joins TRBV5-1 to TRBJ2-2; 11 nucleotides agree with TRBD2. Per germline, CDR1 SGHRS and CDR2 YFSETQ. The CDR3 extends over 15 amino acids. After removal of 4 bases from V and 11 bases from J, the junction contained 10 bases not matched to a gene. The CDR3 loop reads CASSAGLAASGELFF. The CDR3 DNA follows: TGCGCCAGCAGCGCGGGACTAGCGGCAAGCGGCGAGCTGTTTTTT.

The chain recombines TRBV30 with TRBJ2-3, with 9 bases that match TRBD2. The trim removed 4 bases at V and 5 bases at J, leaving 13 bases unmatched. Per the germline V gene, CDR1 is GTSNPN and CDR2 is SVGIG (reference sequence). The CDR3 extends over 16 amino acids. This CDR3 is CAWMRGSGGSRDTQYF. CDR3 in DNA: TGTGCCTGGATGCGTGGTAGCGGGGGTTCCCGAGATACGCAGTATTTT.

V and J are TRBV7-8 and TRBJ2-1; 10 bases align to TRBD2. The CDR3 spans 16 residues. J lost 2 bases, V lost 1 base, and 2 bases had no gene match. Germline assignment: CDR1 SGHVS and CDR2 FQNEAQ. In DNA, the CDR3 is TGTGCCAGCAGCTTAGGAAGCGGGAGGGCCTACAATGAGCAGTTCTTC. Translation: CASSLGSGRAYNEQFF. The whole variable domain, remainder taken from reference TRBV7-8 and TRBJ2-1, is GAGVSQSPRYKVAKRGQDVALRCDPISGHVSLFWYQQALGQGPEFLTYFQNEAQLDKSGLPSDRFFAERPEGSVSTLKIQRTQQEDSAVYLCASSLGSGRAYNEQFFGPGTRLTVL.

The chain recombines TRBV6-6 with TRBJ2-3, with D perhaps TRBD2 (6 bases). The V and J ends lost 2 bases and 6 bases respectively, with 15 bases between them. The germline V gene encodes CDR1 MNHNY and CDR2 SVGAGI (reference sequence). This CDR3 is 15 amino acids long. The CDR3 is CASSYLRLATDTQYF. CDR3 DNA: TGTGCCAGCAGTTACCTCCGGCTAGCGACTGATACGCAGTATTTT.

The V call is TRBV27, the J call TRBJ1-1, with a possible D match to TRBD1 (6 bases). The ends were cut back, 5 bases at V and 4 bases at J, with 14 bases in the middle. Germline V lookup: CDR1 MNHEY, CDR2 SMNVEV (reference sequence). This CDR3 has 14 residues. The CDR3 region is CASSIGGEFTEAFF. The DNA for the CDR3 is TGTGCCAGCAGTATAGGGGGGGAGTTCACTGAAGCTTTCTTT.

This clone was seen a few times. This chain connects TRBV6-7 to TRBJ1-5; TRBD1 matches 10 bases. TRBV6-7 is classed as an ORF, of uncertain function. The CDR3 extends over 14 amino acids. With 3 bases clipped from V and 7 bases from J, the junction kept 3 bases outside the gene matches. Written as DNA, the CDR3 is TGTGCCAGCAGTTATGGGACAGGGGACCAGCCCCAGCATTTT. Its translation is CASSYGTGDQPQHF.

This clone was recorded a few times. The V call is TRBV28, the J call TRBJ1-2; no definite D call. This CDR3 has 13 amino acids. The V and J ends lost 4 bases and 3 bases respectively, with 9 bases between them. Looked up from germline, CDR1 is MDHEN and CDR2 is SYDVKM. This CDR3 is CASSSTAYYGYTF. The CDR3 DNA is TGTGCCAGCAGTTCAACAGCATACTATGGCTACACCTTC.

To note about this clone: This sample also contains other DNA sequences that code for the same CDR3. The chain uses TRBV9 and TRBJ2-7, with TRBD2 matching 7 bases. In germline, CDR1 is SGDLS, CDR2 YYNGEE. The CDR3 consists of 14 residues. V trimming: 2 bases; J trimming: 0 bases; junction bases outside the gene matches: 2. CDR3 bases: TGTGCCAGCAGCGTCGGCGGGAGCTCCTACGAGCAGTACTTC. Protein product: CASSVGGSSYEQYF.

V is TRBV11-2 and J is TRBJ1-4; maybe TRBD1 (5 bases). This CDR3 region has 15 residues. Germline V gene lookup returns CDR1 SGHAT and CDR2 FQNNGV. V lost 5 bases and J 4 bases, leaving 14 bases between the germline ends. The chain's CDR3 is CASSPGDVNNEKLFF. The CDR3 DNA is TGTGCCAGCAGCCCGGGGGACGTGAATAATGAAAAACTGTTTTTT.

The chain links TRBV5-1 to TRBJ1-1; perhaps TRBD1 as D (6 bases). Germline CDR1 and CDR2: SGHRS and YFSETQ. The CDR3 is made up of 15 amino acids. V was pared by 4 bases and J by 2 bases, with 15 bases between. CDR3 residues: CASSVAGTLNTEAFF. CDR3 nucleotide sequence: TGCGCCAGCAGCGTCGCCGGGACACTAAACACTGAAGCTTTCTTT. Variable domain in full (rest from reference TRBV5-1 and TRBJ1-1): KAGVTQTPRYLIKTRGQQVTLSCSPISGHRSVSWYQQTPGQGLQFLFEYFSETQRNKGNFPGRFSGRQFSNSRSEMNVSTLELGDSALYLCASSVAGTLNTEAFFGQGTRLTVV.

The chain recombines TRBV19 with TRBJ2-1; D call uncertain. The CDR3 length is 14 residues. Trimming shortened V by 5 bases and J by 3 bases, and 11 bases separated the two germline ends. CDR1 is LNHDA and CDR2 is SQIVND in the germline V gene (reference sequence). The DNA for the CDR3 is TGTGCCAGTAGTCCCGGCCCGGGCTACAATGAGCAGTTCTTC. Amino acid sequence: CASSPGPGYNEQFF.

To note about this clone: Other DNA variants within this sample encode the same CDR3. The chain recombines TRBV2 with TRBJ2-7; D gene ambiguous. The CDR3 has 11 residues. Germline V gene sequence: CDR1 SNHLY, CDR2 FYNNEI. With 4 bases removed from V and 2 bases from J, the gap between germline ends came to 3 bases. In DNA, the CDR3 is TGTGCCAGCAGTGCGGCCTACGAGCAGTACTTC. Translation: CASSAAYEQYF. Together with reference TRBV2 and TRBJ2-7, the CDR3 gives the full variable domain: EPEVTQTPSHQVTQMGQEVILRCVPISNHLYFYWYRQILGQKVEFLVSFYNNEISEKSEIFDDQFSVERPDGSNFTLKIRSTKLEDSAMYFCASSAAYEQYFGPGTRLTVT.

The chain combines TRBV28 with TRBJ2-3, with TRBD2 identical over 7 bases. Trimming took 6 bases from V and 2 from J; bases not matched to a gene: 14. The CDR3 runs 17 residues. Per the germline V gene, CDR1 is MDHEN and CDR2 is SYDVKM. In DNA, the CDR3 is TGTGCCAGCAGCCCTTCTCGGGAAGCGGGGTTCACAGATACGCAGTATTTT. The encoded protein is CASSPSREAGFTDTQYF.

This clone appeared a few times. This chain joins TRBV19 and TRBJ2-1; unclear D gene. Trimming took off 3 bases at V and 2 bases at J, with 5 bases between the two ends. CDR1 and CDR2 (germline): LNHDA, SQIVND (reference sequence). CDR3 length: 13 amino acids. The CDR3 protein is CASSITTYNEQFF. Here the CDR3 DNA reads TGTGCCAGTAGTATCACTACCTACAATGAGCAGTTCTTC.

V gene TRBV15 combines with J gene TRBJ1-4, with D unclear. The CDR3 spans 18 residues. The germline V gene encodes CDR1 LNHNV and CDR2 YYDKDF (reference sequence). Trimming took off 0 bases at V and 2 bases at J, with 16 bases between the two ends. The CDR3 sequence: CATSRDLSGISTNEKLFF. CDR3 in DNA: TGTGCCACCAGCAGAGATCTCTCGGGTATTAGCACTAATGAAAAACTGTTTTTT.

The chain has TRBV4-1 and TRBJ2-1; tentatively, D is TRBD2 (5 bases). Germline CDR1 MGHRA, CDR2 YSYEKL. This CDR3 has 14 amino acids. Deletions cut 3 bases from V and 5 bases from J, with 11 bases between. The CDR3 protein is CASSHRTHDNEQFF. In DNA form, the CDR3 reads TGCGCCAGCAGCCACCGGACTCATGACAATGAGCAGTTCTTC.

The chain has TRBV5-1 and TRBJ2-3; a possible D gene is TRBD2 (5 bases). The V and J ends lost 4 bases and 1 base respectively, with 13 bases between them. The length of the CDR3 is 15 residues. Germline V gene lookup returns CDR1 SGHRS and CDR2 YFSETQ. As DNA, the CDR3 is TGCGCCAGCAGCAAAGGAGGATCCCGCACAGATACGCAGTATTTT. Protein: CASSKGGSRTDTQYF.

The chain combines TRBV9 with TRBJ2-3; TRBD2 is a possible D gene (5 bases). There are 13 residues in the CDR3. Germline V gives CDR1 SGDLS, CDR2 YYNGEE. Trimming removed 3 bases from V and 7 bases from J, with 12 bases in between. CDR3 coding DNA: TGTGCCAGCAGCGGAGGGAATTCGCATACGCAGTATTTT. This gives the protein CASSGGNSHTQYF.

V and J are TRBV15 and TRBJ2-3; 11 bases fit TRBD2. This CDR3 region has 17 residues. The V gene end was trimmed by 4 bases and the J gene end by 3 bases; junction bases not matched to a gene: 9. Looked up from germline, CDR1 is LNHNV and CDR2 is YYDKDF (reference sequence). The CDR3 DNA sequence: TGTGCCACCAGCAACCTAGCGGGAGGTCGGTATACAGATACGCAGTATTTT. Protein: CATSNLAGGRYTDTQYF.

The chain combines TRBV10-3 with TRBJ2-1; 9 bases agree with TRBD2. CDR1 ENHRY and CDR2 SYGVKD come from the germline V gene. V was pared by 2 bases and J by 8 bases, with 4 bases of the junction left unmatched. The CDR3 covers 14 residues. The CDR3 region is CAISEGTSRDEQFF. The CDR3 DNA sequence: TGTGCCATCAGTGAGGGGACTAGCCGGGATGAGCAGTTCTTC.

The CDR3 protein is CASSLVRGRTDTQYF. CDR3 nucleotide sequence: TGTGCCAGCAGCTTAGTGCGGGGCCGCACAGATACGCAGTATTTT. This rearrangement joins TRBV11-1 to TRBJ2-3, with a weak D call TRBD2 (6 bases). CDR1 and CDR2 from the germline V gene are SGHAT and FQDESV (reference sequence). The CDR3 length is 15 residues. V was shortened by 1 base and J by 1 base, with 9 bases between the two germline ends. The full variable domain, rest sourced from reference TRBV11-1 and TRBJ2-3, is EAEVAQSPRYKITEKSQAVAFWCDPISGHATLYWYRQILGQGPELLVQFQDESVVDDSQLPKDRFSAERLKGVDSTLKIQPAELGDSAMYLCASSLVRGRTDTQYFGPGTRLTVL.